This T cell receptor beta chain was profiled in a study of Ad26.COV2.S vaccination and SARS-CoV-2 variants. About the study: Donor had been placed in the Ad26.COV2.S arm of the COV1001 trial. The vaccine Ad26.COV2.S was put into the muscle once, or twice with 56 days between.

From germline, CDR1 is SGHAT and CDR2 FQDESV (reference sequence). The CDR3 contains 14 residues. The J segment lost 3 bases and the V segment lost 5 bases, leaving 5 bases of the junction unmatched. Regarding treatment: around 19 received Ad26.COV2.S at low or high dose, single or two shots; about five received placebo; per-sample allocation not given. Following the first vaccine or placebo injection, samples were taken on day 63. Vaccination used an Ad26 vector expressing Wuhan-strain SARS-CoV-2 spike. The assay was immunoSEQ multiplex PCR, and TCRdb's table has in-frame clones only and misses some. This table has around 320,000 clones, around 84% appearing once.

The chain couples TRBV11-1 to TRBJ2-7; 9 bases align to TRBD1. The specimen comprised peripheral blood, sampled in a trial of Ad26.COV2.S vaccine versus placebo. The TCR was taken from a person aged 18-65 years who received the Ad26.COV2.S COVID-19 vaccine or a placebo. The CDR3 DNA is TGTGCCAGCAGCGGGGGACAGGGAGTCTACGAGCAGTACTTC. Its protein product is CASSGGQGVYEQYF.